The 9 T cell receptor beta chains presented below share a single source sample, sequenced in a study of cytomegalovirus exposure and HLA in healthy donors. The PCR made use of 60 Vbeta and 13 Jbeta primers. The method was immunoSEQ multiplex PCR; TCRdb's version includes in-frame clones alone and lacks a portion of them. The sample lists some 150,000 clones; 79% were seen once. Sequenced material: PBMCs. These receptors all stem from a human donor in good health.

The genes are TRBV7-2 and TRBJ2-3; TRBD2 matches 15 bases. After removal of 4 bases from V and 3 bases from J, the junction contained 11 bases not matched to a gene. This CDR3 region has 19 residues. CDR1 is SGHTA, CDR2 FQGNSA, per germline. Written as DNA, the CDR3 is TGTGCCAGCAGCTGGGGCACGATAGGGACTAGCGGGAGGACAGATACGCAGTATTTT. Amino acid sequence: CASSWGTIGTSGRTDTQYF.

The CDR3 DNA reads TGTGCCAGCTCACGAGGGGACAGCTCCTACGAGCAGTACTTC. It specifies CASSRGDSSYEQYF. The rearrangement uses TRBV18 and TRBJ2-7; the match to TRBD1 covers 7 bases. Germline-derived CDR1 and CDR2 are KGHSH and LQKENI. CDR3 length equals 14 residues. With 4 bases clipped from V and 0 bases from J, the junction kept 3 bases outside the gene matches.

The chain employs TRBV15 and TRBJ1-1; D gene unclear. This CDR3 has 16 amino acids. Per the germline V gene, CDR1 is LNHNV and CDR2 is YYDKDF (reference sequence). The V and J ends lost 3 bases and 1 base respectively, with 15 bases between them. The CDR3 bases are TGTGCCACCAGCAGTCCCCCCGAAAGGAGGAACACTGAAGCTTTCTTT. Translated: CATSSPPERRNTEAFF. The whole variable domain, filled in from reference TRBV15 and TRBJ1-1, reads DAMVIQNPRYQVTQFGKPVTLSCSQTLNHNVMYWYQQKSSQAPKLLFHYYDKDFNNEADTPDNFQSRRPNTSFCFLDIRSPGLGDTAMYLCATSSPPERRNTEAFFGQGTRLTVV.

The chain employs TRBV4-1 and TRBJ1-3; TRBD1 matches 9 bases. The junction had 0 bases not matched to a gene; V was cut back by 1 base and J by 2 bases. The CDR3 runs 15 residues. Germline values: CDR1 MGHRA, CDR2 YSYEKL. The CDR3 bases are TGCGCCAGCAGCCAAGGGACAGGGGCTGGAAACACCATATATTTT. Amino acids: CASSQGTGAGNTIYF.

The V and J genes are TRBV9 and TRBJ2-3; TRBD2 matches at 8 bases. This CDR3 region has 16 residues. Germline V gene lookup returns CDR1 SGDLS and CDR2 YYNGEE. With V trimmed by 3 bases and J by 5 bases, 11 bases remained unmatched. CDR3 region: CASSALAGGGGDTQYF. In DNA form, the CDR3 reads TGTGCCAGCAGCGCGCTAGCGGGCGGAGGTGGAGATACGCAGTATTTT.

The chain carries TRBV29-1 and TRBJ2-3; 8 bases fit TRBD2. The germline V gene has CDR1 SQVTM and CDR2 ANQGSEA. This CDR3 is 12 amino acids long. After removal of 6 bases from V and 6 bases from J, the junction contained 5 bases not matched to a gene. The CDR3 DNA reads as TGCAGCGTGGCGGGGGGCGGGGATACGCAGTATTTT. It codes for CSVAGGGDTQYF.

The chain couples TRBV25-1 to TRBJ1-2; 8 bases align to TRBD1. Unmatched junction bases numbered 11, after V lost 2 bases and J lost 3 bases. The CDR3 has 17 amino acids. Germline assignment: CDR1 MGHDK and CDR2 SYGVNS. This chain's CDR3 is CASSELKQGGSDYGYTF. DNA of the CDR3: TGTGCCAGCAGTGAACTTAAACAGGGGGGATCTGACTATGGCTACACCTTC.

This clone has just one count. Other DNA sequences within the sample encode an identical CDR3. The chain carries TRBV9 and TRBJ2-1; the match to TRBD2 covers 14 bases. The CDR3 spans 15 residues. The trim removed 0 bases at V and 7 bases at J, leaving 0 bases unmatched. Germline V lookup: CDR1 SGDLS, CDR2 YYNGEE. The CDR3 DNA sequence: TGTGCCAGCAGCGTAGGACTAGCGGGAGGGAATGAGCAGTTCTTC. This gives the protein CASSVGLAGGNEQFF.

This chain uses TRBV6-6 with TRBJ1-5; D unclear. This CDR3 comprises 13 residues. The ends were cut back, 2 bases at V and 5 bases at J, with 7 bases in the middle. In germline, CDR1 is MNHNY, CDR2 SVGAGI (reference sequence). The CDR3 reads CASSYEGYQPQHF. Here the CDR3 DNA reads TGTGCCAGCAGTTACGAGGGTTATCAGCCCCAGCATTTT.